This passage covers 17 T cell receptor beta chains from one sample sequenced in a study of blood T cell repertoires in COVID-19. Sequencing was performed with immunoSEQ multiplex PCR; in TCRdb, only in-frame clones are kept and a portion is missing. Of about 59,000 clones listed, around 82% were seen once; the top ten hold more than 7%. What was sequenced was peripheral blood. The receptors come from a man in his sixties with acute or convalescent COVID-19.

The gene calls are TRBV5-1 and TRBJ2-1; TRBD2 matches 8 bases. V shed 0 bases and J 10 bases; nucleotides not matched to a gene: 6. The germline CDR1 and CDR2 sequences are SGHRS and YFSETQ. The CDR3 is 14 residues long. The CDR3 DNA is TGCGCCAGCAGCTTGGAAGTCGGGGGGGCCGAGCAGTTCTTC. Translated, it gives CASSLEVGGAEQFF.

Here the CDR3 reads CARSSQKRGPNEQFF. CDR3 nucleotides: TGTGCCAGAAGCTCCCAGAAGCGGGGGCCCAATGAGCAGTTCTTC. V gene TRBV5-3 combines with J gene TRBJ2-1, with 8 bases identical to TRBD2. TRBV5-3 belongs to the ORF category, with a function that is uncertain. Trimming took 3 bases from V and 6 from J; bases not matched to a gene: 8. This CDR3 has 15 amino acids.

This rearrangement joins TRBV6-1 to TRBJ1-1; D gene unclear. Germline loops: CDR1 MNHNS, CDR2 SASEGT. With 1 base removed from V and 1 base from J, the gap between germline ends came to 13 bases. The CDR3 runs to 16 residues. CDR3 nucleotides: TGTGCCAGCAGTGAAGGGAGTCTCTCCTCGAACACTGAAGCTTTCTTT. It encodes CASSEGSLSSNTEAFF.

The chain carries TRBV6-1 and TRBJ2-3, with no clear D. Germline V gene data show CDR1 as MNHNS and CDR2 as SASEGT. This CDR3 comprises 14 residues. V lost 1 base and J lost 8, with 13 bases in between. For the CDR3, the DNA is TGTGCCAGCAGTGAAGTTACGGAGCTAGGTACGCAGTATTTT. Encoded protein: CASSEVTELGTQYF.

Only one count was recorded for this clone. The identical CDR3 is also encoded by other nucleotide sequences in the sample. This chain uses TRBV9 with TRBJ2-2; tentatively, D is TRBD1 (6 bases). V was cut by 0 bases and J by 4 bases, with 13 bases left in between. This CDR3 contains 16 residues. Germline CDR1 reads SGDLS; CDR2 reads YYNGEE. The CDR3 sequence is CASSVVPDSGTGELFF. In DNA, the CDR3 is TGTGCCAGCAGCGTAGTCCCGGACAGCGGCACCGGGGAGCTGTTTTTT. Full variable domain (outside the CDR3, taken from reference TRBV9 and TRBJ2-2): DSGVTQTPKHLITATGQRVTLRCSPRSGDLSVYWYQQSLDQGLQFLIQYYNGEERAKGNILERFSAQQFPDLHSELNLSSLELGDSALYFCASSVVPDSGTGELFFGEGSRLTVL.

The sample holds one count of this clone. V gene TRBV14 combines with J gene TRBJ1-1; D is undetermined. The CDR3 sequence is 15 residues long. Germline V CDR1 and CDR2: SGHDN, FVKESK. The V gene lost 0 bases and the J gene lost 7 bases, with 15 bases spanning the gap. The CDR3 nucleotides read TGTGCCAGCAGCCAAGATCTGGCGGGTCTGGGTGAAGCTTTCTTT. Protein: CASSQDLAGLGEAFF. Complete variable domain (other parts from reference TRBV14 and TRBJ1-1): EAGVTQFPSHSVIEKGQTVTLRCDPISGHDNLYWYRRVMGKEIKFLLHFVKESKQDESGMPNNRFLAERTGGTYSTLKVQPAELEDSGVYFCASSQDLAGLGEAFFGQGTRLTVV.

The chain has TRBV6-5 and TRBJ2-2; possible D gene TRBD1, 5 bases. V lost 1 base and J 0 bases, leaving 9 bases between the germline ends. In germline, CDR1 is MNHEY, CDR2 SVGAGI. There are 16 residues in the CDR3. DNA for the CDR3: TGTGCCAGCAGTTACTTAGGGGTCGCGAACACCGGGGAGCTGTTTTTT. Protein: CASSYLGVANTGELFF.

The CDR3: CASSLGAQLSTEAFF. The DNA for the CDR3 is TGTGCCAGCAGCTTAGGGGCGCAGCTTAGCACTGAAGCTTTCTTT. J is TRBJ1-1 and V is TRBV7-8; no reliable D call. The CDR3 loop spans 15 amino acids. V lost 1 base and J 4 bases, leaving 13 bases between the germline ends. In germline, CDR1 is SGHVS, CDR2 FQNEAQ.

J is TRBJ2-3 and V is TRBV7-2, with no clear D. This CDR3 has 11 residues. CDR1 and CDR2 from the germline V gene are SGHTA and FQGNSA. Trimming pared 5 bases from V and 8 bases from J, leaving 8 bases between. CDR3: CASSLQATQYF. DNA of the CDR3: TGTGCCAGCAGCCTTCAAGCTACGCAGTATTTT.

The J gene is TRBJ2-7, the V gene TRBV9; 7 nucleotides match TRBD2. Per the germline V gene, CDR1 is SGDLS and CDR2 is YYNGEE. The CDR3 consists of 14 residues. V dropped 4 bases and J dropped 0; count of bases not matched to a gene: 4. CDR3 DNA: TGTGCCAGCAGCCTTAGCGGGCTCTCCTACGAGCAGTACTTC. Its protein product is CASSLSGLSYEQYF.

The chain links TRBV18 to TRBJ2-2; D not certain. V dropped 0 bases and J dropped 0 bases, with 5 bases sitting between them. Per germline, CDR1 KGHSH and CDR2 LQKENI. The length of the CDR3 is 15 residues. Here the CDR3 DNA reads TGTGCCAGCTCACCACCTAGAACGAACACCGGGGAGCTGTTTTTT. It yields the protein CASSPPRTNTGELFF. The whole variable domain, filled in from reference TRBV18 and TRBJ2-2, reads NAGVMQNPRHLVRRRGQEARLRCSPMKGHSHVYWYRQLPEEGLKFMVYLQKENIIDESGMPKERFSAEFPKEGPSILRIQQVVRGDSAAYFCASSPPRTNTGELFFGEGSRLTVL.

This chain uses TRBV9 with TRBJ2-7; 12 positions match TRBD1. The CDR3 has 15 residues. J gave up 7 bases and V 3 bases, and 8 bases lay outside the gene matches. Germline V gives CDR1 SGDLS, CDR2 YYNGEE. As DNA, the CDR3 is TGTGCCAGCAGCGGCTCGGGACAGGGGGCGCAAGAGCAGTACTTC. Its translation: CASSGSGQGAQEQYF.

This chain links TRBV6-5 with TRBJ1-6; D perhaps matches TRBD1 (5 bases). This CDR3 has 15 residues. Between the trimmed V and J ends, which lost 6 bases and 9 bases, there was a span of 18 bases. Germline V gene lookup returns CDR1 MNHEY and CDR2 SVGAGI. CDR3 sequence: CASRNTQGGGSPLHF. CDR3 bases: TGTGCCAGCAGAAACACCCAGGGCGGCGGTTCACCCCTCCACTTT.

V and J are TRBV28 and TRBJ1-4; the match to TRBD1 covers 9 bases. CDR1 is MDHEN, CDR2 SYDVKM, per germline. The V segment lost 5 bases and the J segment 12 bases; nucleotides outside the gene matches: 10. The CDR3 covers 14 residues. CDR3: CASSPLDRGRELFF. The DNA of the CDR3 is TGTGCCAGCAGTCCCCTCGACAGGGGGAGGGAACTGTTTTTT.

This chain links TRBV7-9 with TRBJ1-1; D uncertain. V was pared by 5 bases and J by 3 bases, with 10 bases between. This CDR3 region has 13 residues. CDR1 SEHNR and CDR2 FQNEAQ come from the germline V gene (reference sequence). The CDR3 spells CASSPLSYTEAFF. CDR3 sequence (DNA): TGTGCCAGCAGCCCACTGAGTTACACTGAAGCTTTCTTT.

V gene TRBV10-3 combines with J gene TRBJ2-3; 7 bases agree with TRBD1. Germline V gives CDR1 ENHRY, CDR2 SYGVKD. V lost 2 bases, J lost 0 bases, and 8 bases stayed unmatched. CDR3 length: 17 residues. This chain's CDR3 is CAISEPGQASSTDTQYF. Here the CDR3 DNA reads TGTGCCATCAGTGAGCCCGGACAGGCTTCTAGCACAGATACGCAGTATTTT.

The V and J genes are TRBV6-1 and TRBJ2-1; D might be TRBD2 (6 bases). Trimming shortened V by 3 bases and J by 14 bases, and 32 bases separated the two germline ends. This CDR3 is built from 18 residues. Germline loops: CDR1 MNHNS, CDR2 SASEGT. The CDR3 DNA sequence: TGTGCCAGCAGTGAGATCAGCCGACTAGGGCAGACTGTTAGCTACAAGTTCTTC. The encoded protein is CASSEISRLGQTVSYKFF.